These T cell receptor beta chains were read from a single sample in a study of blood T cell repertoires in COVID-19. Sequencing used immunoSEQ multiplex PCR; TCRdb keeps in-frame clones, though not all of them. The sample has fewer than 450,000 clones, less than 95% seen once. The sample comprised PBMCs or T cells enriched from blood (not recorded which). Receptor source: a man aged 18 to 29 who had recovered from COVID-19. Both conserved end residues are part of each CDR3. A D gene is named only where the DNA matches it firmly. Part of the rows lack a size; the others show once, few, many or a class for expanded clones.

D: TRBD2; size: .; V: TRBV2; J: TRBJ2-7; DNA: TGTGCCAGCAGTGTAAGCGGGGGGGTATACGAGCAGTACTTC; CDR3: CASSVSGGVYEQYF
D: .; size: .; V: TRBV6-5; J: TRBJ2-7; DNA: TGTGCCAGCGGAGCTTACCTCTACGAGCAGTACTTC; CDR3: CASGAYLYEQYF
D: .; size: .; V: TRBV28; J: TRBJ2-3; DNA: TGTGCCAGCCGACCATTGTTAGGAGGGACAGATACGCAGTATTTT; CDR3: CASRPLLGGTDTQYF
D: .; size: .; V: TRBV7-3; J: TRBJ2-7; DNA: TGTGCCAGCAGCTTAAGCGCCAGGGACGAGCAGTACTTC; CDR3: CASSLSARDEQYF
D: TRBD1; size: .; V: TRBV15; J: TRBJ2-7; DNA: TGTGCCACCAGCAGAGATCCTCTTGGACAGGGGACCTACGAGCAGTACTTC; CDR3: CATSRDPLGQGTYEQYF
D: TRBD1; size: few; V: TRBV28; J: TRBJ2-7; DNA: TGTGCCAGCGTCTCACAGGGGGCATCTAGGGAGCAGTACTTC; CDR3: CASVSQGASREQYF
D: .; size: few; V: TRBV25-1; J: TRBJ1-6; DNA: TGTGCCAGCACCCCAGGGAACTCACCCCTCCACTTT; CDR3: CASTPGNSPLHF
D: TRBD1; size: .; V: TRBV27; J: TRBJ2-1; DNA: TGTGCCAGCTACACAGGGGGCTACTACAATGAGCAGTTCTTC; CDR3: CASYTGGYYNEQFF
D: .; size: few; V: TRBV5-5; J: TRBJ1-1; DNA: TGTGCCAGCAGCTTAAGTTGGGTTGGGGGGACTGAAGCTTTCTTT; CDR3: CASSLSWVGGTEAFF
D: TRBD1; size: .; V: TRBV11-2; J: TRBJ1-1; DNA: TGTGCCAGCAGCACTCTACAGGGGATGAACACTGAAGCTTTCTTT; CDR3: CASSTLQGMNTEAFF
D: .; size: .; V: TRBV27; J: TRBJ2-1; DNA: TGTGCCAGCAGTTTGACCGGTTGGAGGGATGAGCAGTTCTTC; CDR3: CASSLTGWRDEQFF
D: TRBD1; size: .; V: TRBV27; J: TRBJ2-1; DNA: TGTGCCAGCAGTTCTAACCGGGACAGAGGCTCCTACAATGAGCAGTTCTTC; CDR3: CASSSNRDRGSYNEQFF
D: TRBD1; size: .; V: TRBV30; J: TRBJ1-2; DNA: TGTGCCTGGAGCAGGGGGCTGCGTGGCTACACCTTC; CDR3: CAWSRGLRGYTF
D: .; size: .; V: TRBV3-1/TRBV3-2; J: TRBJ1-2; DNA: TGTGCCAGCAGCTCAAGACCCCGGGTGATTGATGGCTACACCTTC; CDR3: CASSSRPRVIDGYTF
D: .; size: .; V: TRBV7-8; J: TRBJ1-6; DNA: TGTGCCAGCAGCGTAGATACAGGAAACTCACCCCTCCACTTT; CDR3: CASSVDTGNSPLHF
D: TRBD2; size: few; V: TRBV9; J: TRBJ2-3; DNA: TGTGCCAGCAGCCCGACATTTACTAGGGGCGGGAGCGGAGATACGCAGTATTTT; CDR3: CASSPTFTRGGSGDTQYF
D: .; size: .; V: TRBV7-3; J: TRBJ2-3; DNA: TGTGCCAGCAGCTTCGGGAGCAAGGGCACAGATACGCAGTATTTT; CDR3: CASSFGSKGTDTQYF
D: TRBD2; size: .; V: TRBV5-1; J: TRBJ2-2; DNA: TGCGCCAGCAGCTTCCCAGCGGGAGGTGGCACCGGGGAGCTGTTTTTT; CDR3: CASSFPAGGGTGELFF
D: .; size: .; V: TRBV5-1; J: TRBJ2-1; DNA: TGCGCCAGCAGCTTGGACTTCAATGAGCAGTTCTTC; CDR3: CASSLDFNEQFF
D: .; size: .; V: TRBV29-1; J: TRBJ1-5; DNA: TGCAGCGTTCAACAGGGCAATCAGCCCCAGCATTTT; CDR3: CSVQQGNQPQHF
D: TRBD1; size: .; V: TRBV18; J: TRBJ1-1; DNA: TGTGCCAGCTCCCAAGGGACAGGCAACATGAACACTGAAGCTTTCTTT; CDR3: CASSQGTGNMNTEAFF
D: TRBD1; size: once; V: TRBV29-1; J: TRBJ2-1; DNA: TGCAGCGTTGACCTAGGGGACAGGGCCTACAATGAGCAGTTCTTC; CDR3: CSVDLGDRAYNEQFF
D: TRBD1; size: .; V: TRBV5-1; J: TRBJ1-5; DNA: TGCGCCAGCAGCCCGGGCTTTAGGGACAGCCCAACCATACATAGCAATCAGCCCCAGCATTTT; CDR3: CASSPGFRDSPTIHSNQPQHF
D: .; size: .; V: TRBV18; J: TRBJ2-1; DNA: TGTGCCAGCTCCCCCGTGCCAGGCAATGAGCAGTTCTTC; CDR3: CASSPVPGNEQFF
D: .; size: .; V: TRBV19; J: TRBJ1-5; DNA: TGTGCCAGTAGTTCGTGGCAGGGCCGTGGGGCCCAGCATTTT; CDR3: CASSSWQGRGAQHF
D: TRBD1; size: few; V: TRBV7-8; J: TRBJ2-1; DNA: TGTGCCAGCAGCTCCGGGACAGGGGTCAATGAGCAGTTCTTC; CDR3: CASSSGTGVNEQFF
D: .; size: .; V: TRBV19; J: TRBJ1-2; DNA: TGTGCCAGTCAAACGGGGTCAGCCTATGGCTACACCTTC; CDR3: CASQTGSAYGYTF
D: .; size: .; V: TRBV4-1; J: TRBJ1-1; DNA: TGCGCCAGCAGCCAAGAAAGAGGGAACACTGAAGCTTTCTTT; CDR3: CASSQERGNTEAFF
D: TRBD1; size: .; V: TRBV27; J: TRBJ2-1; DNA: TGTGCCAGCAGTACAACAGGGGGTAGGGGCGGCAATGAGCAGTTCTTC; CDR3: CASSTTGGRGGNEQFF
D: .; size: .; V: TRBV12-3/TRBV12-4; J: TRBJ2-7; DNA: TGTGCCAGCAGTTTCGGGCAGGGCTACGAGCAGTACTTC; CDR3: CASSFGQGYEQYF
D: TRBD1; size: .; V: TRBV29-1; J: TRBJ1-1; DNA: TGCAGCGTTGTCGGAGAAATCAGGGGGACAGGCGAAGCTTTCTTT; CDR3: CSVVGEIRGTGEAFF
D: TRBD2; size: .; V: TRBV5-8; J: TRBJ2-3; DNA: TGTGCCAGCAGCACGGGACTAGCGGGCCGTGGGGATACGCAGTATTTT; CDR3: CASSTGLAGRGDTQYF
D: TRBD1; size: .; V: TRBV27; J: TRBJ1-1; DNA: TGTGCCAGCAGTTTAGGACAGGGGGGTGAAGCTTTCTTT; CDR3: CASSLGQGGEAFF
D: .; size: .; V: TRBV18; J: TRBJ1-5; DNA: TGTGCCAGCTCCCCTCGCGCCCAGACAGGAAGCAATCAGCCCCAGCATTTT; CDR3: CASSPRAQTGSNQPQHF
D: TRBD1; size: once; V: TRBV5-1; J: TRBJ2-5; DNA: TGCGCCAGCAGCATAGGACAGGGTCAAGAGACCCAGTACTTC; CDR3: CASSIGQGQETQYF
D: .; size: .; V: TRBV5-1; J: TRBJ2-7; DNA: TGCGCCAGCAGCGCCAACGTGGGGCTTTCCTACGAGCAGTACTTC; CDR3: CASSANVGLSYEQYF
D: TRBD1; size: .; V: TRBV10-2; J: TRBJ1-2; DNA: TGCGCCAGCAGGACAGGGGGCCGAGAGAACTATGGCTACACCTTC; CDR3: CASRTGGRENYGYTF
D: .; size: .; V: TRBV5-4; J: TRBJ1-1; DNA: TGTGCCAGCAGCCTCAGGGGATTGGACACTGAAGCTTTCTTT; CDR3: CASSLRGLDTEAFF
D: TRBD1; size: .; V: TRBV11-2; J: TRBJ1-4; DNA: TGTGCCAGCAGCTTAGATCCGGGACAGGGAACTAATGAAAAACTGTTTTTT; CDR3: CASSLDPGQGTNEKLFF
D: TRBD1; size: .; V: TRBV19; J: TRBJ1-2; DNA: TGTGCCAGTAGTCCCCAACCTGGGACAGACCGTTTAAGCTATGGCTACACCTTC; CDR3: CASSPQPGTDRLSYGYTF
D: .; size: .; V: TRBV3-1/TRBV3-2; J: TRBJ2-7; DNA: TGTGCCAGCAGACCTACCGGGAGCAGCTCCTACGAGCAGTACTTC; CDR3: CASRPTGSSSYEQYF
D: .; size: once; V: TRBV25-1; J: TRBJ1-2; DNA: TGTGCCAGCAGTGAAGGGACACGACCCCATGGCTACACCTTC; CDR3: CASSEGTRPHGYTF
D: TRBD2; size: .; V: TRBV9; J: TRBJ2-3; DNA: TGTGCCAGCAGCGTAAGGCGGGAGGGCACAGATACGCAGTATTTT; CDR3: CASSVRREGTDTQYF
D: .; size: .; V: TRBV10-3; J: TRBJ2-7; DNA: TGTGCCATCGGACCCGGGACTCTCTACGAGCAGTACTTC; CDR3: CAIGPGTLYEQYF
D: TRBD2; size: few; V: TRBV5-4; J: TRBJ2-5; DNA: TGTGCCAGCAGCACCGGGACTAGCGGGTCCCAAGAGACCCAGTACTTC; CDR3: CASSTGTSGSQETQYF
D: TRBD1; size: once; V: TRBV28; J: TRBJ1-2; DNA: TGTGCCAGCAGTCGAACAGGGGTATATGGCTACACCTTC; CDR3: CASSRTGVYGYTF
D: .; size: .; V: TRBV6-2/TRBV6-3; J: TRBJ2-2; DNA: TGTGCCAGCAGTTACTTGGCAGGGGTCGGCACCGGGGAGCTGTTTTTT; CDR3: CASSYLAGVGTGELFF
D: .; size: .; V: TRBV3-1/TRBV3-2; J: TRBJ1-5; DNA: TGTGCCAGCAGCCAAGGGCAGGGAGGTACCCAGCATTTT; CDR3: CASSQGQGGTQHF
D: .; size: .; V: TRBV4-1; J: TRBJ1-2; DNA: TGCGCCAGCAGCCAAGTAAACTCCCTCAACTATGGCTACACCTTC; CDR3: CASSQVNSLNYGYTF
D: TRBD1; size: .; V: TRBV7-2; J: TRBJ2-7; DNA: TGTGCCAGCAGCTTTGATCTAGGACAGGGACTGTACGAGCAGTACTTC; CDR3: CASSFDLGQGLYEQYF